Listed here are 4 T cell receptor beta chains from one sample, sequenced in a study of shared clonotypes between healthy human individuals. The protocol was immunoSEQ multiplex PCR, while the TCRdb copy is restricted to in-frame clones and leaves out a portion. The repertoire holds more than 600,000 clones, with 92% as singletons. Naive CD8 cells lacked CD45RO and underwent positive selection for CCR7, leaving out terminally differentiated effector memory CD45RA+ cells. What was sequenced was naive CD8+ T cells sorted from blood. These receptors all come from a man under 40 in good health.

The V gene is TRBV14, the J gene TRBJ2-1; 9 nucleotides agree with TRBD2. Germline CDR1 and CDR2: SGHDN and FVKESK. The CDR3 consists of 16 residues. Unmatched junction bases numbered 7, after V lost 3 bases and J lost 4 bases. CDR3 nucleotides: TGTGCCAGCAGCCAGGGGACTAGCTGGTTTTACAATGAGCAGTTCTTC. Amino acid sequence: CASSQGTSWFYNEQFF.

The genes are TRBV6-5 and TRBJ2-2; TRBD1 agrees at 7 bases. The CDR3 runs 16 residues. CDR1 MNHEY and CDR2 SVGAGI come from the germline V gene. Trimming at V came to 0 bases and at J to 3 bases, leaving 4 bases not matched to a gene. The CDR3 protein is CASSYSWDSHTGELFF. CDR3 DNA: TGTGCCAGCAGTTACTCATGGGACAGTCACACCGGGGAGCTGTTTTTT.

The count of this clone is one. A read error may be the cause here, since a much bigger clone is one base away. The CDR3 region has the DNA TGCAGCGTTGAGCCGAACACTGAAGCTTTCTTT. Translated: CSVEPNTEAFF. This chain uses TRBV29-1 with TRBJ1-1; D unclear. Germline V gene lookup returns CDR1 SQVTM and CDR2 ANQGSEA. The CDR3 extends over 11 amino acids. Trimming cost V 3 bases and J 1 base, with 3 bases left between them.

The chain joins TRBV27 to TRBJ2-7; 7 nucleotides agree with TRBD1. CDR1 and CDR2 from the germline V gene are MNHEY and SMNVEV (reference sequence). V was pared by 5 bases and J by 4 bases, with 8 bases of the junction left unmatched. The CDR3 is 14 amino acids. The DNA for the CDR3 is TGTGCCAGCAGTCCCGGGACAGTTCTGTACGAGCAGTACTTC. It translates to CASSPGTVLYEQYF.